This T cell receptor (beta chain) originates from a study of shared clonotypes between healthy human individuals. Across the study: Donors consisted of a couple of women and a few men between 18 and 49.

The CDR3 loop spans 14 amino acids. CDR1 is SGHDT and CDR2 is YYEEEE in the germline V gene. V was trimmed by 2 bases and J by 2 bases, leaving 11 bases between them. Replicate sorted-subset PCRs were loaded with 150 to 250 ng DNA, 30,000 or so T cell genomes. Profiling relied on immunoSEQ multiplex PCR, and the TCRdb table lists in-frame clones only, not all of them. Found here are about 690,000 clones, around 90% of them singletons; the top ten hold about a third. The specimen was memory CD8+ T cells from PBMCs. Subset described: CD45RO+ cells pooled with CCR7-negative TemRA cells. The rearrangement links TRBV5-6 to TRBJ2-7; D gene uncertain. This sequence was found in a man between 18 and 35 years old in good health. Some clones in this sample may be carry-over from other donors' samples. CDR3 coding DNA: TGTGCCAGCAGCTTAGGCGGAAACCCCTACGAGCAGTACTTC. Protein sequence: CASSLGGNPYEQYF. Full variable domain (rest looked up from reference TRBV5-6 and TRBJ2-7): DAGVTQSPTHLIKTRGQQVTLRCSPKSGHDTVSWYQQALGQGPQFIFQYYEEEERQRGNFPDRFSGHQFPNYSSELNVNALLLGDSALYLCASSLGGNPYEQYFGPGTRLTVT.